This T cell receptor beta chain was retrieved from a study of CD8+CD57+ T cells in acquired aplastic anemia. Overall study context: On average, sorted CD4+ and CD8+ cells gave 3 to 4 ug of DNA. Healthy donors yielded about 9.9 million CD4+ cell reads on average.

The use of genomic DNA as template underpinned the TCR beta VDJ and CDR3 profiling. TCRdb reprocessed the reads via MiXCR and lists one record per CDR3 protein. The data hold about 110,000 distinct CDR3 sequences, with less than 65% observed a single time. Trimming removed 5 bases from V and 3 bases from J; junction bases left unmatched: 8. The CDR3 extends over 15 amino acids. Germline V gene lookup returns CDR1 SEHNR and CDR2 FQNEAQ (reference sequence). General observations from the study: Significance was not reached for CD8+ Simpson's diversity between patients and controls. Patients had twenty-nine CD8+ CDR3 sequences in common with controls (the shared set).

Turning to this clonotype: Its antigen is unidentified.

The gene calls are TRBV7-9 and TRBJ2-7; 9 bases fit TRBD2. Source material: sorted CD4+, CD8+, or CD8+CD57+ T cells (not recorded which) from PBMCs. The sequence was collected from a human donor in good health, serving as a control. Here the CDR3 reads CASSGPGTSIYEQYF. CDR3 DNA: TGTGCCAGCAGCGGTCCCGGGACTAGCATCTACGAGCAGTACTTC.